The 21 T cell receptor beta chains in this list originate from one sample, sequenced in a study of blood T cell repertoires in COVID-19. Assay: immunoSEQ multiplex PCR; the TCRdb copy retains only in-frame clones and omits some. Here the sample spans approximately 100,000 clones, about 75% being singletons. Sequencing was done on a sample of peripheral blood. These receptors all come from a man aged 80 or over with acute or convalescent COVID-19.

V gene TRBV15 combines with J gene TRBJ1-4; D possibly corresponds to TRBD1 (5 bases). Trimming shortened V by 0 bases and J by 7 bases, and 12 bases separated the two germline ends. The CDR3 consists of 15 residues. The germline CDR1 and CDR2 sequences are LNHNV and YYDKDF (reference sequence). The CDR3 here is CATSRDLGGAEKLFF. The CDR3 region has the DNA TGTGCCACCAGCAGAGATCTGGGCGGGGCTGAAAAACTGTTTTTT.

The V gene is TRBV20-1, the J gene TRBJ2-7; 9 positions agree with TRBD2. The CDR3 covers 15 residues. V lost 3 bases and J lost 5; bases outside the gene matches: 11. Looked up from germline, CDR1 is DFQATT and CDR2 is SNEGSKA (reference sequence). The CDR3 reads CSASFAGGPPNEQYF. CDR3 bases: TGCAGTGCTAGTTTCGCGGGAGGGCCACCCAACGAGCAGTACTTC.

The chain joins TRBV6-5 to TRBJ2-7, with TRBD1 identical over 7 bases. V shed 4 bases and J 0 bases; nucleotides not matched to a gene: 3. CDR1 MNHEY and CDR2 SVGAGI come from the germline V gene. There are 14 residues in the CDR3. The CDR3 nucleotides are TGTGCCAGCAGTTCCCGGGACAGCTCCTACGAGCAGTACTTC. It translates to CASSSRDSSYEQYF.

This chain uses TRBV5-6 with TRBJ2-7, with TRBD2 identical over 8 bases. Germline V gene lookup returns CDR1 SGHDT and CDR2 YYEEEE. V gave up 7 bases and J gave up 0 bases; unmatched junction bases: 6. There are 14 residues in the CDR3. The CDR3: CASRREGSSYEQYF. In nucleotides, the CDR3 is TGTGCCAGCCGCCGGGAGGGCAGCTCCTACGAGCAGTACTTC.

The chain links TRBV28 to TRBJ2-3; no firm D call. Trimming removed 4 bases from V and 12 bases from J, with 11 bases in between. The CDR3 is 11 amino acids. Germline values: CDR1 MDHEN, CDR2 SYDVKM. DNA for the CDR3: TGTGCCAGCAGTTACACCTTACCCCAGTATTTT. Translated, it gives CASSYTLPQYF.

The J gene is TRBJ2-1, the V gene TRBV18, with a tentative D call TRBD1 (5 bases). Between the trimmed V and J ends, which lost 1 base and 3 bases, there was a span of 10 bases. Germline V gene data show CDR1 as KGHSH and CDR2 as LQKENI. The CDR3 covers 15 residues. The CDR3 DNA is TGTGCCAGCTCACCACTTCAGGGCAACTACAATGAGCAGTTCTTC. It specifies CASSPLQGNYNEQFF.

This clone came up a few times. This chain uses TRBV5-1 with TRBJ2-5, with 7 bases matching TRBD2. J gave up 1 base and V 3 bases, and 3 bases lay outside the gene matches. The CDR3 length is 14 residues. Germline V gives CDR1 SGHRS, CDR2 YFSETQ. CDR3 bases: TGCGCCAGCAGCTCGGGAGGACGCCAAGAGACCCAGTACTTC. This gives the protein CASSSGGRQETQYF.

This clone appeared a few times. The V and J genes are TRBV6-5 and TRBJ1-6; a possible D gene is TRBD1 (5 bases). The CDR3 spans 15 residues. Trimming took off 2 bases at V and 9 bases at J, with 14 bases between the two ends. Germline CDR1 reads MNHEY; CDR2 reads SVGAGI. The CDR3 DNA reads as TGTGCCAGCAGTTACGCGGGGGAGTTCACTTCACCCCTCCACTTT. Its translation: CASSYAGEFTSPLHF.

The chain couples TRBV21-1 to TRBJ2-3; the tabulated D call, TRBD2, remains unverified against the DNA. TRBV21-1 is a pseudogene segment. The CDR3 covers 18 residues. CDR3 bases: TGTGCCAGCCATTCTGCGGCTAGCGGGAGTGGGGCGGCAGATACGCAGTATTTT. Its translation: CASHSAASGSGAADTQYF.

CDR3 nucleotide sequence: TGTGCCATCAGGACCGGGACACTTACTTACGAGCAGTACTTC. Protein: CAIRTGTLTYEQYF. The rearrangement links TRBV10-3 to TRBJ2-7, with D possibly TRBD1 on 6 matching bases. Trimming removed 6 bases at V and 4 bases at J, with 16 bases between. The CDR3 runs 14 residues. Germline V lookup: CDR1 ENHRY, CDR2 SYGVKD.

The CDR3 DNA is TGTGCCAGCAAAACTAGCGGTGCCACTGAAGCTTTCTTT. Its protein is CASKTSGATEAFF. The rearrangement joins TRBV6-1 to TRBJ1-1; D call uncertain. Germline lookup yields CDR1 MNHNS and CDR2 SASEGT. This CDR3 has 13 residues. The V and J ends lost 7 bases and 4 bases respectively, with 13 bases between them.

This CDR3 reads CASSDQLPQHF. The CDR3 DNA sequence: TGTGCCAGCAGCGATCAGTTGCCCCAGCATTTT. The rearrangement joins TRBV28 to TRBJ1-5; no definite D call. Trimming pared 6 bases from V and 9 bases from J, leaving 9 bases between. This CDR3 comprises 11 residues. Germline V gives CDR1 MDHEN, CDR2 SYDVKM.

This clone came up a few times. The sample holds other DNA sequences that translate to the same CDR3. This CDR3 is CSVEGSDTDTQYF. In nucleotides, the CDR3 is TGCAGCGTTGAAGGTAGCGACACAGATACGCAGTATTTT. The rearrangement joins TRBV29-1 to TRBJ2-3; possible D gene TRBD2, 5 bases. Deletions cut 1 base from V and 2 bases from J, with 7 bases between. The CDR3 extends over 13 amino acids. The germline gives CDR1 SQVTM, CDR2 ANQGSEA.

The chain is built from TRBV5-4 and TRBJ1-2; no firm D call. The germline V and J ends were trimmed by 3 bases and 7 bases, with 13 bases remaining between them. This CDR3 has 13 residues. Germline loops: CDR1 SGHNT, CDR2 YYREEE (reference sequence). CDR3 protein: CASSSTGLGGYTF. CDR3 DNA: TGTGCCAGCAGCTCCACGGGATTGGGTGGCTACACCTTC.

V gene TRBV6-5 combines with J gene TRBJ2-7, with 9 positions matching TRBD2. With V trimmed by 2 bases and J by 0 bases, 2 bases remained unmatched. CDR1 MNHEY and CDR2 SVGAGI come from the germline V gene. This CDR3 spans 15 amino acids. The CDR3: CASSYERGASYEQYF. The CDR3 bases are TGTGCCAGCAGTTACGAGCGGGGGGCCTCCTACGAGCAGTACTTC.

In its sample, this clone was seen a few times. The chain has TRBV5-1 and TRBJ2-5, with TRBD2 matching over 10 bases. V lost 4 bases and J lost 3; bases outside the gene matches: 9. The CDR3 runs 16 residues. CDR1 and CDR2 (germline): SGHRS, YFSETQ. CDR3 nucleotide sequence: TGCGCCAGCAGCACATCACCTAGCGGGAGTAAAGAGACCCAGTACTTC. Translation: CASSTSPSGSKETQYF.

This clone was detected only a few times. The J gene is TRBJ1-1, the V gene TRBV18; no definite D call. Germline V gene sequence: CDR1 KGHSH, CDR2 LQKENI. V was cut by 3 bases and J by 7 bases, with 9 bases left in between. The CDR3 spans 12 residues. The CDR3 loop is CASSPRVGEAFF. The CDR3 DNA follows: TGTGCCAGCTCACCGCGGGTCGGTGAAGCTTTCTTT.

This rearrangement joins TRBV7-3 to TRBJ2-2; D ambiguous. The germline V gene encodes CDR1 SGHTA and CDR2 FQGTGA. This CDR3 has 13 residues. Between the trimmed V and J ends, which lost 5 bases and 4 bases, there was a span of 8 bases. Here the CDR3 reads CASSLRATGELFF. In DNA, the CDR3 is TGTGCCAGCAGCCTAAGGGCCACCGGGGAGCTGTTTTTT. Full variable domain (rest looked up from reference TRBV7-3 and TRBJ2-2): GAGVSQTPSNKVTEKGKYVELRCDPISGHTALYWYRQSLGQGPEFLIYFQGTGAADDSGLPNDRFFAVRPEGSVSTLKIQRTERGDSAVYLCASSLRATGELFFGEGSRLTVL.

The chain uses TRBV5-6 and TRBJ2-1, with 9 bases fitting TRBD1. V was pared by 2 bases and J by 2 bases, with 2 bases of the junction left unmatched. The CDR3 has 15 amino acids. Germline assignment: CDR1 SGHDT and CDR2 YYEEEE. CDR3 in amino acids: CASSLGQGPYNEQFF. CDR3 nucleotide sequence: TGTGCCAGCAGCTTAGGACAGGGGCCCTACAATGAGCAGTTCTTC.

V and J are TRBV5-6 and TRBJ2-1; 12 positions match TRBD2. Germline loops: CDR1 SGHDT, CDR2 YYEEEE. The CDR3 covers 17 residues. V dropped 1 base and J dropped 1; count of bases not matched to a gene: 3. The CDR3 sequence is CASSLPSGRGSYNEQFF. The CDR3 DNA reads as TGTGCCAGCAGCTTGCCTAGCGGGAGGGGGTCCTACAATGAGCAGTTCTTC. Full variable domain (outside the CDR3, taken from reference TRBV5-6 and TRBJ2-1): DAGVTQSPTHLIKTRGQQVTLRCSPKSGHDTVSWYQQALGQGPQFIFQYYEEEERQRGNFPDRFSGHQFPNYSSELNVNALLLGDSALYLCASSLPSGRGSYNEQFFGPGTRLTVL.

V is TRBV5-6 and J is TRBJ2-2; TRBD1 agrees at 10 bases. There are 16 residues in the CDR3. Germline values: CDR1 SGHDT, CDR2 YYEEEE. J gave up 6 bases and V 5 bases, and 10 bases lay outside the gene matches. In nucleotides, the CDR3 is TGTGCCAGCAGACGCACCGGGACAGGGGTTCCCGGGGAGCTGTTTTTT. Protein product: CASRRTGTGVPGELFF.